This record concerns one TCR beta chain sequence. What it recognizes is unknown. This entry is derived from a study of cytomegalovirus exposure and HLA in healthy donors. The overall study: Caucasian-associated ancestry cluster membership applied to just over 80% of 398 genotyped donors. Overall study results and limits: For TCR beta chains, V- and J-gene trimming was later linked to a missense DCLRE1C variant.

60 Vbeta and 13 Jbeta primers were used in PCR. TCRdb's table, derived via immunoSEQ multiplex PCR, lists solely in-frame clones and lacks some. The profile shows tens of thousands of clones, around 64% of them singletons. Healthy bone marrow donors made up the cohort. The material sequenced was PBMCs. The source of this sequence is a man aged 35 to 55 in good health and CMV-seropositive.

The CDR3 bases are TGTGCCAGCAGCTTGGGACTAGCGGGGGGAAACATTCAGTACTTC. It yields the protein CASSLGLAGGNIQYF. V and J are TRBV7-8 and TRBJ2-4; 15 bases align to TRBD2. The CDR3 length is 15 residues. V trimming: 3 bases; J trimming: 6 bases; junction bases outside the gene matches: 0. Germline assignment: CDR1 SGHVS and CDR2 FQNEAQ.